The 17 T cell receptor beta chains listed next were all sequenced from one sample in a study of cytomegalovirus exposure and HLA in healthy donors. The data were produced by immunoSEQ multiplex PCR, yet TCRdb's version contains in-frame clones alone and is incomplete. This sample has approximately 180,000 clones, with around 86% found just once. The sequenced material came from PBMCs. The receptors stem from a man between 18 and 35 years old in good health and CMV-seropositive.

The gene calls are TRBV4-3 and TRBJ2-7; TRBD1 is a possible D gene (5 bases). In germline, CDR1 is LGHNA, CDR2 YSLEER. The CDR3 sequence is 15 residues long. The V gene lost 2 bases and the J gene lost 1 base, with 12 bases spanning the gap. The CDR3 DNA is TGCGCCAGCAGCCAAAGTCGGGCAGGGTCCTACGAGCAGTACTTC. Its translation is CASSQSRAGSYEQYF.

This chain's CDR3 is CASTGDSPYEQYF. CDR3 sequence (DNA): TGCGCCAGTACGGGGGACTCCCCCTACGAGCAGTACTTC. J is TRBJ2-7 and V is TRBV5-1, with a tentative D call TRBD2 (6 bases). This CDR3 comprises 13 residues. V lost 8 bases, J lost 2 bases, and 14 bases lay in between. Per germline, CDR1 SGHRS and CDR2 YFSETQ.

The chain uses TRBV28 and TRBJ2-7; D might be TRBD2 (7 bases). In germline, CDR1 is MDHEN, CDR2 SYDVKM. Deletions cut 3 bases from V and 3 bases from J, with 9 bases between. The CDR3 contains 13 residues. As DNA, the CDR3 is TGTGCCAGCAGTTTGGGGGGGCTCTACGAGCAGTACTTC. Its protein is CASSLGGLYEQYF.

The chain combines TRBV19 with TRBJ1-2, with 7 bases identical to TRBD1. V lost 3 bases to trimming and J lost 4 bases; unmatched junction nucleotides: 5. CDR1 is LNHDA and CDR2 is SQIVND in the germline V gene (reference sequence). This CDR3 spans 14 amino acids. Here the CDR3 DNA reads TGTGCCAGTAGTATCAGGACAGGCCTCTATGGCTACACCTTC. It yields the protein CASSIRTGLYGYTF.

The chain has TRBV5-6 and TRBJ2-1; D is unclear. The ends were cut back, 5 bases at V and 4 bases at J, with 13 bases in the middle. From germline, CDR1 is SGHDT and CDR2 YYEEEE. This CDR3 is built from 14 residues. CDR3 amino acids: CASSYTDGYNEQFF. The CDR3 nucleotides are TGTGCCAGCAGTTACACCGACGGGTACAATGAGCAGTTCTTC.

The chain is built from TRBV7-2 and TRBJ1-2; D possibly corresponds to TRBD1 (5 bases). V was clipped by 5 bases and J by 13 bases, with 23 bases between them. The CDR3 consists of 14 residues. The germline V gene has CDR1 SGHTA and CDR2 FQGNSA. CDR3 residues: CASSPGGDQLFLTF. CDR3 in DNA: TGTGCCAGCAGCCCGGGGGGGGACCAACTCTTCCTCACCTTC.

The V call is TRBV29-1, the J call TRBJ1-2; D possibly corresponds to TRBD1 (6 bases). V dropped 6 bases and J dropped 6 bases, with 17 bases sitting between them. The CDR3 is made up of 13 amino acids. Germline V lookup: CDR1 SQVTM, CDR2 ANQGSEA. The CDR3 region has the DNA TGCAGCGTCCTAAGAGGGGGAACGGATGGCTACACCTTC. Translated: CSVLRGGTDGYTF.

This clone was picked up one time. The chain couples TRBV18 to TRBJ1-4; 8 nucleotides match TRBD1. The CDR3 length is 13 residues. V gave up 8 bases and J gave up 8 bases; unmatched junction bases: 7. Germline values: CDR1 KGHSH, CDR2 LQKENI. For the CDR3, the DNA is TGTGCCAGCGAATCAGGACAGGGAGAAAAACTGTTTTTT. Encoded protein: CASESGQGEKLFF.

This clone occurred a few times. The V call is TRBV7-8, the J call TRBJ1-2; 9 bases map to TRBD1. This CDR3 is built from 17 residues. With V trimmed by 4 bases and J by 3 bases, 12 bases remained unmatched. Germline V gene sequence: CDR1 SGHVS, CDR2 FQNEAQ. CDR3 loop: CASSSPAQGAIDYGYTF. CDR3 nucleotides: TGTGCCAGCAGCTCCCCTGCACAGGGGGCAATCGACTATGGCTACACCTTC.

V is TRBV7-8 and J is TRBJ1-1; tentative D call: TRBD1 (6 bases). This CDR3 has 15 amino acids. CDR1 is SGHVS and CDR2 is FQNEAQ in the germline V gene. The V end was cut by 3 bases, the J end by 1 base, with 12 bases between. The CDR3 nucleotides read TGTGCCAGCAGCTTCGCCAGGGGACCGAACACTGAAGCTTTCTTT. Its translation is CASSFARGPNTEAFF.

CDR3 bases: TGTGCCAGCAGCTTAGGTAGAGGCCAAGAGCAGTACTTC. Amino acids: CASSLGRGQEQYF. The chain employs TRBV7-3 and TRBJ2-7; no definite D call. The CDR3 totals 13 residues. Between the trimmed V and J ends, which lost 2 bases and 7 bases, there was a span of 12 bases. Germline CDR1 is SGHTA and CDR2 is FQGTGA.

This clone was seen a single time. V usage is TRBV9 and J usage is TRBJ2-1, with D perhaps matching TRBD2 (5 bases). Trimming took 3 bases from V and 10 from J, leaving 8 bases between them. This CDR3 has 11 residues. Germline V CDR1 and CDR2: SGDLS, YYNGEE. The CDR3 protein is CASSASGEQFF. The CDR3, as DNA: TGTGCCAGCAGCGCCTCGGGAGAGCAGTTCTTC.

The chain links TRBV19 to TRBJ1-2; D perhaps matches TRBD1 (5 bases). Trimming stripped 5 bases from V and 6 bases from J, with 16 bases between. The germline CDR1 and CDR2 sequences are LNHDA and SQIVND (reference sequence). This CDR3 contains 14 residues. This chain's CDR3 is CASSDGGGFDGYTF. For the CDR3, the DNA is TGTGCCAGTAGTGACGGCGGGGGTTTCGATGGCTACACCTTC.

This clone was recorded a few times. This chain joins TRBV2 and TRBJ2-3, with 7 bases aligning to TRBD2. Germline V gene sequence: CDR1 SNHLY, CDR2 FYNNEI. The CDR3 has 13 amino acids. V lost 6 bases to trimming and J lost 2 bases; unmatched junction nucleotides: 2. The DNA of the CDR3 is TGTGCCAGCAGAGGGGACTACACAGATACGCAGTATTTT. It specifies CASRGDYTDTQYF. The full variable domain, its missing parts supplied by reference TRBV2 and TRBJ2-3, is EPEVTQTPSHQVTQMGQEVILRCVPISNHLYFYWYRQILGQKVEFLVSFYNNEISEKSEIFDDQFSVERPDGSNFTLKIRSTKLEDSAMYFCASRGDYTDTQYFGPGTRLTVL.

The V and J genes are TRBV12-5 and TRBJ2-1; no firm D call. The CDR3 is made up of 12 amino acids. Germline CDR1 reads LGHNT; CDR2 reads FRNRAP. Trimming stripped 0 bases from V and 10 bases from J, with 7 bases between. The CDR3 sequence: CASGLVRSEQFF. The CDR3 DNA reads TGTGCTAGTGGTTTGGTCAGGTCAGAGCAGTTCTTC.

The V call is TRBV7-3, the J call TRBJ1-1; D is uncertain. The V and J ends lost 5 bases and 9 bases respectively, with 16 bases between them. This CDR3 spans 13 amino acids. Germline-derived CDR1 and CDR2 are SGHTA and FQGTGA. Here the CDR3 DNA reads TGTGCCAGCAGCCCCGGTTGGGAGGGCAAAGCTTTCTTT. Protein sequence: CASSPGWEGKAFF.

This clone appeared once. The chain employs TRBV5-5 and TRBJ2-5; the D is unclear. V shed 2 bases and J shed 2 bases, with 10 bases lying between them. This CDR3 contains 14 residues. Germline CDR1 is SGHKS and CDR2 is YYEKEE (reference sequence). CDR3 loop: CASSLGNYQETQYF. The CDR3 DNA is TGTGCCAGCAGCTTAGGAAACTATCAAGAGACCCAGTACTTC.